The 30 T cell receptor beta chains given below trace back to one sample, sequenced in a study of blood T cell repertoires in COVID-19. TCRdb's table, derived via immunoSEQ multiplex PCR, lists solely in-frame clones and lacks some. The profile shows 280,000 or so clones, around 87% of them singletons. Sequenced material: PBMCs or T cells enriched from blood (not recorded which). These receptors were collected from a woman aged 18-30 years with acute COVID-19.

The chain employs TRBV30 and TRBJ2-1; weak D call: TRBD2 (7 bases). Trimming pared 1 base from V and 0 bases from J, leaving 22 bases between. The CDR3 loop spans 19 amino acids. In germline, CDR1 is GTSNPN, CDR2 SVGIG (reference sequence). The CDR3 sequence: CAWSGEGRGAPPSYNEQFF. CDR3 sequence (DNA): TGTGCCTGGAGTGGGGAGGGCAGGGGCGCGCCCCCCTCCTACAATGAGCAGTTCTTC.

The chain links TRBV4-1 to TRBJ1-1, with D possibly TRBD1 on 5 matching bases. The CDR3 has 13 residues. Trimming left V 3 bases short and J 7 bases short, with 12 bases between. Germline CDR1 and CDR2: MGHRA and YSYEKL. The CDR3 is CASSHRAALEAFF. As DNA, the CDR3 is TGCGCCAGCAGCCACAGGGCAGCCCTTGAAGCTTTCTTT.

This chain links TRBV18 with TRBJ2-3; weak D call: TRBD1 (7 bases). In germline, CDR1 is KGHSH, CDR2 LQKENI. The V end was cut by 1 base, the J end by 3 bases, with 14 bases between. CDR3 length: 16 residues. The CDR3 here is CASSPRQGGTTDTQYF. DNA of the CDR3: TGTGCCAGCTCACCACGACAGGGAGGTACTACAGATACGCAGTATTTT.

In DNA form, the CDR3 reads TGTGCCAGCAGCCTCAGGGGTGCCTATGGCTACACCTTC. It specifies CASSLRGAYGYTF. The genes are TRBV6-5 and TRBJ1-2; D is perhaps TRBD1 (6 bases). This CDR3 comprises 13 residues. Per the germline V gene, CDR1 is MNHEY and CDR2 is SVGAGI. The ends were cut back, 6 bases at V and 4 bases at J, with 12 bases in the middle.

This chain connects TRBV5-1 to TRBJ2-7, with 10 bases identical to TRBD2. CDR1 is SGHRS and CDR2 is YFSETQ in the germline V gene. V dropped 0 bases and J dropped 2; count of bases not matched to a gene: 2. The CDR3 has 15 residues. The CDR3 DNA is TGCGCCAGCAGCTTGGGGACTAGCGGCACCTACGAGCAGTACTTC. Translation: CASSLGTSGTYEQYF.

This clone has only one observation. This chain links TRBV5-8 with TRBJ1-5; TRBD1 matches 7 bases. Trimming at V came to 1 base and at J to 4 bases, leaving 14 bases not matched to a gene. The CDR3 is 18 residues long. The germline V gene has CDR1 SGHTS and CDR2 YDEGEE. The CDR3 is CASSLHILQGVFNQPQHF. The CDR3 DNA reads TGTGCCAGCAGCTTGCATATTCTCCAGGGGGTTTTTAATCAGCCCCAGCATTTT. The entire variable domain, with the rest obtained from reference TRBV5-8 and TRBJ1-5, is as follows: EAGVTQSPTHLIKTRGQQATLRCSPISGHTSVYWYQQALGLGLQFLLWYDEGEERNRGNFPPRFSGRQFPNYSSELNVNALELEDSALYLCASSLHILQGVFNQPQHFGDGTRLSIL.

The J gene is TRBJ2-6, the V gene TRBV28; D is perhaps TRBD2 (5 bases). CDR3 length: 15 residues. V gave up 6 bases and J gave up 0 bases, with 9 bases separating them. In germline, CDR1 is MDHEN, CDR2 SYDVKM. CDR3 region: CASRTAGSGANVLTF. For the CDR3, the DNA is TGTGCCAGCAGGACCGCGGGCTCTGGGGCCAACGTCCTGACTTTC.

The gene calls are TRBV28 and TRBJ1-3, with 7 bases fitting TRBD1. The junction had 11 bases not matched to a gene; V was cut back by 6 bases and J by 0 bases. Germline CDR1 MDHEN, CDR2 SYDVKM. The CDR3 length is 17 residues. In nucleotides, the CDR3 is TGTGCCAGCAGCTTGGCCACAGGGGACCCCTCTGGAAACACCATATATTTT. Translated, it gives CASSLATGDPSGNTIYF.

V is TRBV5-5 and J is TRBJ2-7; D perhaps matches TRBD1 (6 bases). The CDR3 spans 14 residues. CDR1 is SGHKS and CDR2 is YYEKEE in the germline V gene (reference sequence). V shed 4 bases and J shed 1 base, with 12 bases lying between them. The CDR3 spells CASSVPGHSYEQYF. Written as DNA, the CDR3 is TGTGCCAGCAGCGTTCCGGGACATTCCTACGAGCAGTACTTC.

This chain connects TRBV15 to TRBJ2-4; D is uncertain. The ends were cut back, 4 bases at V and 6 bases at J, with 4 bases in the middle. The CDR3 is made up of 11 amino acids. Germline V lookup: CDR1 LNHNV, CDR2 YYDKDF (reference sequence). The CDR3 bases are TGTGCCACCAGCAACACAAACATTCAGTACTTC. It specifies CATSNTNIQYF.

The chain recombines TRBV28 with TRBJ1-2; D is undetermined. The V gene lost 2 bases and the J gene lost 8 bases, with 15 bases spanning the gap. Germline V gives CDR1 MDHEN, CDR2 SYDVKM. The CDR3 loop spans 14 amino acids. The DNA of the CDR3 is TGTGCCAGCAGTTTACCCCACACCTCGGGGGGCTACACCTTC. Its translation: CASSLPHTSGGYTF.

The chain joins TRBV9 to TRBJ2-1; D is perhaps TRBD2 (6 bases). The germline V gene has CDR1 SGDLS and CDR2 YYNGEE. The V end was cut by 0 bases, the J end by 6 bases, with 19 bases between. The CDR3 loop spans 17 amino acids. CDR3 region: CASSVEGGSHASNEQFF. Written as DNA, the CDR3 is TGTGCCAGCAGCGTAGAAGGAGGGTCACACGCAAGCAATGAGCAGTTCTTC. The full variable domain, with the rest looked up from reference TRBV9 and TRBJ2-1, is DSGVTQTPKHLITATGQRVTLRCSPRSGDLSVYWYQQSLDQGLQFLIQYYNGEERAKGNILERFSAQQFPDLHSELNLSSLELGDSALYFCASSVEGGSHASNEQFFGPGTRLTVL.

This chain links TRBV5-1 with TRBJ2-3; D is perhaps TRBD1 (7 bases). Trimming pared 4 bases from V and 4 bases from J, leaving 10 bases between. The CDR3 runs 13 residues. Germline CDR1 reads SGHRS; CDR2 reads YFSETQ. The CDR3 loop reads CASSQGGADTQYF. CDR3 sequence (DNA): TGCGCCAGCAGCCAGGGGGGCGCAGATACGCAGTATTTT.

This clone was seen just once. This chain joins TRBV19 and TRBJ1-5, with 10 bases that match TRBD1. Germline V gives CDR1 LNHDA, CDR2 SQIVND (reference sequence). V lost 7 bases to trimming and J lost 0 bases; unmatched junction nucleotides: 6. The CDR3 is 16 residues long. CDR3 sequence (DNA): TGTGCCAGTAAGGACAGGGGGGGGTATAGCAATCAGCCCCAGCATTTT. It is translated as CASKDRGGYSNQPQHF.

The genes are TRBV5-5 and TRBJ2-7, with 10 bases identical to TRBD2. CDR3 length: 15 amino acids. Germline V gene data show CDR1 as SGHKS and CDR2 as YYEKEE (reference sequence). Germline trimming cut 1 base from V and 0 bases from J; bases unmatched to any gene: 1. In nucleotides, the CDR3 is TGTGCCAGCAGCTTGTTAGCGGGAGGCTCCTACGAGCAGTACTTC. Residues: CASSLLAGGSYEQYF.

V gene TRBV27 combines with J gene TRBJ2-1, with 9 nucleotides matching TRBD2. Germline V gene sequence: CDR1 MNHEY, CDR2 SMNVEV (reference sequence). V trimming: 7 bases; J trimming: 8 bases; junction bases outside the gene matches: 18. There are 17 residues in the CDR3. CDR3 nucleotide sequence: TGTGCCAGCACCCAAGGCCAGGGACTAGCTAACGCTCATGAGCAGTTCTTC. As protein: CASTQGQGLANAHEQFF.

This clone has a handful of counts. The V call is TRBV19, the J call TRBJ1-4, with D possibly being TRBD1 (6 bases). Trimming left V 4 bases short and J 0 bases short, with 15 bases between. Germline-derived CDR1 and CDR2 are LNHDA and SQIVND (reference sequence). The CDR3 sequence is 17 residues long. For the CDR3, the DNA is TGTGCCAGTAGTACGACAGGAATGGGCCCAACTAATGAAAAACTGTTTTTT. Protein product: CASSTTGMGPTNEKLFF. Full variable domain (remainder filled in from reference TRBV19 and TRBJ1-4): DGGITQSPKYLFRKEGQNVTLSCEQNLNHDAMYWYRQDPGQGLRLIYYSQIVNDFQKGDIAEGYSVSREKKESFPLTVTSAQKNPTAFYLCASSTTGMGPTNEKLFFGSGTQLSVL.

The rearrangement links TRBV29-1 to TRBJ2-3, with TRBD2 matching over 11 bases. V shed 7 bases and J 0 bases; nucleotides not matched to a gene: 6. The V gene's germline CDR1 is SQVTM and CDR2 ANQGSEA. This CDR3 contains 15 residues. Here the CDR3 reads CSARGLAESTDTQYF. In DNA form, the CDR3 reads TGCAGCGCCCGGGGACTAGCGGAGAGCACAGATACGCAGTATTTT.

This clone was observed once. The chain carries TRBV6-4 and TRBJ2-2; D perhaps matches TRBD2 (6 bases). Germline lookup yields CDR1 MRHNA and CDR2 SNTAGT. The CDR3 is 16 amino acids. The V gene lost 3 bases and the J gene lost 3 bases, with 14 bases spanning the gap. The chain's CDR3 is CASSESEGRDTGELFF. CDR3 in DNA: TGTGCCAGCAGTGAGTCGGAGGGCCGGGACACCGGGGAGCTGTTTTTT.

The chain joins TRBV5-1 to TRBJ2-2; D not certain. There are 16 residues in the CDR3. CDR1 is SGHRS and CDR2 is YFSETQ in the germline V gene. V lost 0 bases and J 3 bases, leaving 12 bases between the germline ends. This chain's CDR3 is CASSLADFTYTGELFF. The CDR3 DNA reads as TGCGCCAGCAGCTTGGCAGACTTTACTTACACCGGGGAGCTGTTTTTT.

The J gene is TRBJ2-1, the V gene TRBV5-1, with D perhaps TRBD2 (6 bases). Trimming cost V 0 bases and J 2 bases, with 15 bases left between them. The length of the CDR3 is 17 residues. In germline, CDR1 is SGHRS, CDR2 YFSETQ. CDR3 region: CASSLAVMGLTYNEQFF. CDR3 DNA sequence: TGCGCCAGCAGCTTGGCCGTTATGGGACTTACCTACAATGAGCAGTTCTTC.

The chain is built from TRBV6-5 and TRBJ1-1; possible D gene TRBD1, 6 bases. This CDR3 is built from 15 residues. V dropped 2 bases and J dropped 0 bases, with 10 bases sitting between them. CDR1 is MNHEY, CDR2 SVGAGI, per germline. The CDR3 is CASSYEGHLNTEAFF. CDR3 coding DNA: TGTGCCAGCAGTTACGAGGGACACCTGAACACTGAAGCTTTCTTT.

This clone was seen just once. The rearrangement joins TRBV4-3 to TRBJ2-7; 10 bases match TRBD2. The germline V gene has CDR1 LGHNA and CDR2 YSLEER. V dropped 4 bases and J dropped 6; count of bases not matched to a gene: 9. The CDR3 spans 15 residues. CDR3 sequence: CASSRSSGTSAEQYF. The CDR3 region has the DNA TGCGCCAGCAGCCGCTCGTCTGGGACTAGCGCCGAGCAGTACTTC.

Of note for this clone: Other nucleotide sequences from this sample produce the same CDR3. V gene TRBV9 combines with J gene TRBJ1-5; D unresolved. CDR3 length: 14 residues. Per the germline V gene, CDR1 is SGDLS and CDR2 is YYNGEE. Trimming cost V 0 bases and J 1 base, with 5 bases left between them. CDR3 nucleotides: TGTGCCAGCAGCGTAGGAGGCAGCAATCAGCCCCAGCATTTT. Amino acid sequence: CASSVGGSNQPQHF.

The V call is TRBV28, the J call TRBJ1-5, with D possibly matching TRBD1 (5 bases). This CDR3 has 12 residues. Germline V lookup: CDR1 MDHEN, CDR2 SYDVKM. The V end lost 6 bases, the J end lost 7 bases, and 10 bases lay between the germline ends. The CDR3 spells CASSLTGQPQHF. The CDR3 DNA reads TGTGCCAGCAGCCTAACAGGCCAGCCCCAGCATTTT.

The chain is built from TRBV12-5 and TRBJ2-1; 9 nucleotides align to TRBD1. This CDR3 has 13 amino acids. V was pared by 5 bases and J by 7 bases, with 3 bases of the junction left unmatched. Germline lookup yields CDR1 LGHNT and CDR2 FRNRAP. The CDR3, as DNA: TGTGCTAGTGGTCTCGACAGGGGGAATGAGCAGTTCTTC. Translated, it gives CASGLDRGNEQFF.

J is TRBJ2-7 and V is TRBV7-2; D may be TRBD1 (6 bases). Deletions cut 5 bases from V and 0 bases from J, with 11 bases between. The CDR3 has 14 amino acids. CDR1 is SGHTA, CDR2 FQGNSA, per germline. For the CDR3, the DNA is TGTGCCAGCAGCGCCACAGGGCTCTCCTACGAGCAGTACTTC. This translates into CASSATGLSYEQYF.

This chain joins TRBV5-1 and TRBJ2-7, with TRBD1 identical over 7 bases. The J segment lost 5 bases and the V segment lost 3 bases, leaving 11 bases of the junction unmatched. This CDR3 has 15 amino acids. In germline, CDR1 is SGHRS, CDR2 YFSETQ. The CDR3 here is CASSSRQGTENEQYF. Here the CDR3 DNA reads TGCGCCAGCAGCTCCCGACAGGGAACCGAAAACGAGCAGTACTTC.

The chain has TRBV5-4 and TRBJ1-6, with a possible D match to TRBD1 (5 bases). V dropped 3 bases and J dropped 5 bases, with 12 bases sitting between them. CDR3 length equals 15 residues. The germline V gene encodes CDR1 SGHNT and CDR2 YYREEE (reference sequence). This CDR3 is CASSSMTANNSPLHF. The CDR3, as DNA: TGTGCCAGCAGCTCAATGACAGCTAATAATTCACCCCTCCACTTT.

A single count supports this clone. The chain recombines TRBV5-6 with TRBJ2-1, with TRBD1 as a possible D gene (5 bases). This CDR3 is 14 amino acids long. Germline CDR1 reads SGHDT; CDR2 reads YYEEEE. Trimming shortened V by 7 bases and J by 7 bases, and 18 bases separated the two germline ends. The DNA of the CDR3 is TGTGCCAGCTTCATGCAGGGCTCCGTAAATGAGCAGTTCTTC. It encodes CASFMQGSVNEQFF.